The next 31 T cell receptor beta chains were all read from a single sample in a study of T cell changes during pregnancy in multiple sclerosis. Sequencing was performed with immunoSEQ multiplex PCR; in TCRdb, only in-frame clones are kept and a portion is missing. The sample holds 70,000 to 80,000 clones, about nine tenths seen once. Material: peripheral blood, obtained after pregnancy. These receptors all come from a female donor in good health, enrolled as a control in a pregnancy study.

The chain is built from TRBV5-6 and TRBJ2-3; possibly TRBD2 for D (6 bases). CDR3 length equals 14 residues. Germline CDR1 SGHDT, CDR2 YYEEEE. The V end was cut by 1 base, the J end by 13 bases, with 19 bases between. In DNA, the CDR3 is TGTGCCAGCAGCTTGAAATCATCGGGCGGGGTTAAGTATTTT. Protein product: CASSLKSSGGVKYF.

J is TRBJ2-3 and V is TRBV4-1, with TRBD1 matching over 8 bases. Unmatched junction bases numbered 18, after V lost 4 bases and J lost 0 bases. Germline-derived CDR1 and CDR2 are MGHRA and YSYEKL. This CDR3 is 20 amino acids long. The CDR3 bases are TGCGCCAGCAGCCGACACCACGGACAGGGCGTTATAATAAGCACAGATACGCAGTATTTT. It encodes CASSRHHGQGVIISTDTQYF.

The chain has TRBV6-1 and TRBJ2-4, with D unresolved. This CDR3 is built from 14 residues. Trimming removed 4 bases from V and 1 base from J, with 8 bases in between. Germline values: CDR1 MNHNS, CDR2 SASEGT. DNA for the CDR3: TGTGCCAGCAGTGTTGACTGGGCCAAAAACATTCAGTACTTC. It yields the protein CASSVDWAKNIQYF.

The V gene is TRBV10-1, the J gene TRBJ2-3; D remains unclear. Germline V lookup: CDR1 WNHNN, CDR2 SYGVQD (reference sequence). V dropped 2 bases and J dropped 0 bases, with 9 bases sitting between them. The CDR3 is 15 amino acids. The CDR3 reads CASSENLVSTDTQYF. DNA of the CDR3: TGCGCCAGCAGTGAGAACTTGGTGAGCACAGATACGCAGTATTTT.

The V and J genes are TRBV19 and TRBJ2-1; 8 nucleotides agree with TRBD1. The ends lost 3 bases at V and 5 bases at J; junction bases unmatched: 9. Germline V lookup: CDR1 LNHDA, CDR2 SQIVND (reference sequence). CDR3 length: 16 residues. The CDR3 loop reads CASSMGRQGRHNEQFF. The CDR3 region has the DNA TGTGCCAGTAGTATGGGAAGACAGGGGAGACACAATGAGCAGTTCTTC.

The chain couples TRBV7-9 to TRBJ2-1; 7 positions match TRBD2. This CDR3 is built from 13 residues. Germline V gene data show CDR1 as SEHNR and CDR2 as FQNEAQ (reference sequence). The ends lost 2 bases at V and 9 bases at J; junction bases unmatched: 4. The CDR3 DNA reads TGTGCCAGCAGCTTAACTAGCGAGGGTGAGCAGTTCTTC. It translates to CASSLTSEGEQFF.

This chain joins TRBV6-6 and TRBJ1-6; D perhaps matches TRBD1 (6 bases). V gave up 6 bases and J gave up 9 bases, with 12 bases separating them. Germline V gene lookup returns CDR1 MNHNY and CDR2 SVGAGI (reference sequence). The CDR3 runs to 13 residues. This CDR3 reads CASRGQTGSPLHF. CDR3 nucleotide sequence: TGTGCCAGCAGAGGACAGACAGGTTCACCCCTCCACTTT.

Here the CDR3 DNA reads TGTGCCAGCTCACCACGCGCAACTAATGAAAAACTGTTTTTT. Translation: CASSPRATNEKLFF. This chain uses TRBV18 with TRBJ1-4; the D is unclear. CDR3 length: 14 amino acids. The germline CDR1 and CDR2 sequences are KGHSH and LQKENI. The V gene lost 1 base and the J gene lost 0 bases, with 3 bases spanning the gap.

This rearrangement joins TRBV19 to TRBJ2-7; TRBD1 aligns across 8 bases. CDR3 length: 12 residues. V dropped 6 bases and J dropped 4; count of bases not matched to a gene: 2. Germline CDR1 reads LNHDA; CDR2 reads SQIVND (reference sequence). CDR3 nucleotides: TGTGCCAGTAGGGACAGGGATTACGAGCAGTACTTC. It codes for CASRDRDYEQYF. The full variable domain, rest sourced from reference TRBV19 and TRBJ2-7, is DGGITQSPKYLFRKEGQNVTLSCEQNLNHDAMYWYRQDPGQGLRLIYYSQIVNDFQKGDIAEGYSVSREKKESFPLTVTSAQKNPTAFYLCASRDRDYEQYFGPGTRLTVT.

This sequence joins TRBV7-8 and TRBJ1-2; D may be TRBD1 (6 bases). V was clipped by 5 bases and J by 3 bases, with 10 bases between them. The CDR3 contains 13 residues. The V gene's germline CDR1 is SGHVS and CDR2 FQNEAQ. This CDR3 is CASSLTGHYGYTF. CDR3 coding DNA: TGTGCCAGCAGCCTGACAGGACACTATGGCTACACCTTC.

The rearrangement links TRBV16 to TRBJ1-2; maybe TRBD1 (6 bases). Deletions cut 2 bases from V and 2 bases from J, with 15 bases between. The CDR3 is 16 amino acids. The V gene's germline CDR1 is KGHSY and CDR2 FQNENV. The CDR3 DNA reads as TGTGCCAGCAGCCAACAAACTTGGACAGTCAACTATGGCTACACCTTC. The encoded protein is CASSQQTWTVNYGYTF.

This clone was found once. This chain joins TRBV6-5 and TRBJ2-1; D is undetermined. Trimming took 4 bases from V and 5 from J, leaving 12 bases between them. The CDR3 loop spans 14 amino acids. Germline V lookup: CDR1 MNHEY, CDR2 SVGAGI. CDR3 in DNA: TGTGCCAGCAGTTTGAATCGACTTGACAATGAGCAGTTCTTC. Protein: CASSLNRLDNEQFF.

Concerning this clone: The junction and the germline gene differ at one end; a read error may be behind it. The CDR3 sequence: CASSLAGRTGELFF. The CDR3 region has the DNA TGTGCTAGCAGCCTGGCGGGACGGACCGGGGAGCTGTTTTTT. This sequence joins TRBV7-7 and TRBJ2-2, with D perhaps matching TRBD2 (6 bases). Per germline, CDR1 SSHAT and CDR2 FNYEAQ (reference sequence). The CDR3 length is 14 residues.

The V and J genes are TRBV2 and TRBJ1-1; D unresolved. This CDR3 spans 13 amino acids. The germline V and J ends were trimmed by 4 bases and 11 bases, with 17 bases remaining between them. Germline V gene lookup returns CDR1 SNHLY and CDR2 FYNNEI. The CDR3: CASSVEQPREAFF. The CDR3 DNA follows: TGTGCCAGCAGTGTAGAACAGCCCCGGGAGGCTTTCTTT.

This chain links TRBV2 with TRBJ2-3, with a weak D call TRBD1 (5 bases). CDR1 SNHLY and CDR2 FYNNEI come from the germline V gene. Trimming cost V 3 bases and J 4 bases, with 11 bases left between them. The CDR3 runs 14 residues. CDR3 nucleotide sequence: TGTGCCAGCAGTGATACGATAGGGGCAGATACGCAGTATTTT. Protein sequence: CASSDTIGADTQYF.

The chain recombines TRBV5-1 with TRBJ1-3; D gene ambiguous. Germline values: CDR1 SGHRS, CDR2 YFSETQ. The CDR3 extends over 15 amino acids. Trimming removed 0 bases from V and 0 bases from J, with 7 bases in between. CDR3 DNA: TGCGCCAGCAGCTTGGACCTCGGCTCTGGAAACACCATATATTTT. It specifies CASSLDLGSGNTIYF.

The rearrangement uses TRBV7-9 and TRBJ2-7; 10 bases agree with TRBD1. The V and J ends lost 5 bases and 4 bases, in that order; junction bases with no gene match: 8. The CDR3 totals 15 residues. Germline-derived CDR1 and CDR2 are SEHNR and FQNEAQ (reference sequence). The CDR3 loop reads CASSRSGQGSYEQYF. For the CDR3, the DNA is TGTGCCAGCAGCCGATCGGGACAGGGGTCTTACGAGCAGTACTTC.

The CDR3 spells CASSLDFREGSTDTQYF. The CDR3 nucleotides read TGTGCCAGCAGCTTGGACTTCCGAGAGGGTAGCACAGATACGCAGTATTTT. J is TRBJ2-3 and V is TRBV5-6; maybe TRBD2 (5 bases). The CDR3 extends over 17 amino acids. Trimming removed 0 bases from V and 0 bases from J, with 14 bases in between. The germline CDR1 and CDR2 sequences are SGHDT and YYEEEE.

The chain combines TRBV27 with TRBJ2-5, with D possibly TRBD1 on 7 matching bases. The germline CDR1 and CDR2 sequences are MNHEY and SMNVEV (reference sequence). Deletions cut 6 bases from V and 2 bases from J, with 16 bases between. The length of the CDR3 is 15 residues. The CDR3 spells CASSRGEWDQETQYF. The CDR3 coding sequence is TGTGCCAGCAGCAGGGGGGAGTGGGATCAAGAGACCCAGTACTTC.

V and J are TRBV5-1 and TRBJ1-5; perhaps TRBD1 as D (5 bases). Germline CDR1 and CDR2: SGHRS and YFSETQ. The ends were cut back, 1 base at V and 7 bases at J, with 15 bases in the middle. The CDR3 length is 15 residues. CDR3 coding DNA: TGCGCCAGCAGCTTGTCGGGCAGGGTAGGGCAGCCCCAGCATTTT. Translation gives CASSLSGRVGQPQHF.

This chain joins TRBV30 and TRBJ2-5; D is uncertain. The germline CDR1 and CDR2 sequences are GTSNPN and SVGIG (reference sequence). The CDR3 has 14 amino acids. Trimming shortened V by 3 bases and J by 5 bases, and 16 bases separated the two germline ends. The CDR3 spells CAWSESESRETQYF. The CDR3 DNA reads as TGTGCCTGGAGCGAATCAGAATCGCGGGAGACCCAGTACTTC. Filled out from reference TRBV30 and TRBJ2-5, the complete variable domain reads SQTIHQWPATLVQPVGSPLSLECTVEGTSNPNLYWYRQAAGRGLQLLFYSVGIGQISSEVPQNLSASRPQDRQFILSSKKLLLSDSGFYLCAWSESESRETQYFGPGTRLLVL.

The chain links TRBV28 to TRBJ1-6; D possibly corresponds to TRBD1 (5 bases). The CDR3 has 12 amino acids. From germline, CDR1 is MDHEN and CDR2 SYDVKM. The V end was cut by 7 bases, the J end by 6 bases, with 7 bases between. In nucleotides, the CDR3 is TGTGCCAGCAAGACAGCTAATTCACCCCTCCACTTT. Protein sequence: CASKTANSPLHF.

The V gene is TRBV27, the J gene TRBJ1-2, with a weak D call TRBD1 (6 bases). The CDR3 consists of 13 residues. The germline gives CDR1 MNHEY, CDR2 SMNVEV (reference sequence). V dropped 11 bases and J dropped 4 bases, with 17 bases sitting between them. CDR3 amino acids: CAAKKGVSYGYTF. For the CDR3, the DNA is TGTGCCGCAAAGAAGGGGGTTAGCTATGGCTACACCTTC.

The gene calls are TRBV2 and TRBJ2-7; 12 bases map to TRBD2. Germline V gene sequence: CDR1 SNHLY, CDR2 FYNNEI. The CDR3 loop spans 14 amino acids. Trimming cost V 4 bases and J 5 bases; bases outside gene matches: 3. CDR3 DNA sequence: TGTGCCAGCAGTGGGCTAGCGGGGGGGGACGAGCAGTACTTC. This translates into CASSGLAGGDEQYF.

The V gene is TRBV10-2, the J gene TRBJ2-5; TRBD2 agrees at 8 bases. Losses at the gene ends were 4 bases for V and 0 bases for J; bases not matched to a gene: 4. CDR1 is WSHSY, CDR2 SAAADI, per germline. The CDR3 covers 15 residues. The CDR3 DNA sequence: TGCGCCAGCAGTGTTCTAGCGGGTGACCAAGAGACCCAGTACTTC. This sequence encodes CASSVLAGDQETQYF.

The genes are TRBV6-5 and TRBJ1-1, with D possibly TRBD1 on 5 matching bases. V was trimmed by 6 bases and J by 3 bases, leaving 14 bases between them. The V gene's germline CDR1 is MNHEY and CDR2 SVGAGI. There are 14 residues in the CDR3. In nucleotides, the CDR3 is TGTGCCAGCAGGAACTCTCCGGGGGACACTGAAGCTTTCTTT. Translation gives CASRNSPGDTEAFF.

CDR3 region: CASSQRTGEEETQYF. Here the CDR3 DNA reads TGTGCCAGCAGCCAAAGGACAGGGGAGGAAGAGACCCAGTACTTC. The genes are TRBV14 and TRBJ2-5; 9 nucleotides agree with TRBD1. Germline values: CDR1 SGHDN, CDR2 FVKESK. This CDR3 is built from 15 residues. Unmatched junction bases numbered 4, after V lost 2 bases and J lost 3 bases.

The rearrangement links TRBV28 to TRBJ1-1; D is possibly TRBD1 (5 bases). The CDR3 totals 14 residues. With 3 bases removed from V and 5 bases from J, the gap between germline ends came to 13 bases. Germline loops: CDR1 MDHEN, CDR2 SYDVKM. The CDR3 loop reads CASSFSRRGTEAFF. The CDR3, as DNA: TGTGCCAGCAGTTTCAGCCGCCGGGGGACTGAAGCTTTCTTT.

The rearrangement joins TRBV27 to TRBJ1-2; the D gene is possibly TRBD1 (5 bases). The CDR3 has 13 residues. Trimming shortened V by 3 bases and J by 3 bases, and 8 bases separated the two germline ends. Germline values: CDR1 MNHEY, CDR2 SMNVEV (reference sequence). CDR3 in amino acids: CASSFTGHYGYTF. In nucleotides, the CDR3 is TGTGCCAGCAGTTTTACAGGACACTATGGCTACACCTTC.

The V gene is TRBV27, the J gene TRBJ1-1, with TRBD1 matching 7 bases. The CDR3 totals 15 residues. Germline trimming cut 5 bases from V and 0 bases from J; bases unmatched to any gene: 6. The germline gives CDR1 MNHEY, CDR2 SMNVEV (reference sequence). For the CDR3, the DNA is TGTGCCAGCAGTCCTCCGGGACAGATGAACACTGAAGCTTTCTTT. It translates to CASSPPGQMNTEAFF.

This chain uses TRBV19 with TRBJ1-5; D may be TRBD1 (6 bases). Per the germline V gene, CDR1 is LNHDA and CDR2 is SQIVND (reference sequence). V was clipped by 8 bases and J by 0 bases, with 17 bases between them. The CDR3 has 16 residues. CDR3 nucleotide sequence: TGTGCCAGTCGCGCCGTACAGGGCTATAGCAATCAGCCCCAGCATTTT. Translating it yields CASRAVQGYSNQPQHF.